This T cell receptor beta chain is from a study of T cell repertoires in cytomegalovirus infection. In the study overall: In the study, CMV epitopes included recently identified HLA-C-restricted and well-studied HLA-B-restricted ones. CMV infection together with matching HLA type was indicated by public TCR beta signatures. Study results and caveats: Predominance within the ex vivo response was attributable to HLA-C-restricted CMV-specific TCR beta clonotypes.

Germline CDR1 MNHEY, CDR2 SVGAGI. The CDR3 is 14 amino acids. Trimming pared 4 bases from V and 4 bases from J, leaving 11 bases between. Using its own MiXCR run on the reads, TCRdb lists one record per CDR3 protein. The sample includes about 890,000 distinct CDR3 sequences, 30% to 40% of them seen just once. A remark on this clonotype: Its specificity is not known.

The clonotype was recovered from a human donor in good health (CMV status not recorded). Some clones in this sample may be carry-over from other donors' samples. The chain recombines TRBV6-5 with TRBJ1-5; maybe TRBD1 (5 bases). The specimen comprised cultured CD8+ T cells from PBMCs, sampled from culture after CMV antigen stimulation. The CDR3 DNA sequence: TGTGCCAGCAGTTCTCGACAGACAAATCAGCCCCAGCATTTT. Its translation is CASSSRQTNQPQHF.